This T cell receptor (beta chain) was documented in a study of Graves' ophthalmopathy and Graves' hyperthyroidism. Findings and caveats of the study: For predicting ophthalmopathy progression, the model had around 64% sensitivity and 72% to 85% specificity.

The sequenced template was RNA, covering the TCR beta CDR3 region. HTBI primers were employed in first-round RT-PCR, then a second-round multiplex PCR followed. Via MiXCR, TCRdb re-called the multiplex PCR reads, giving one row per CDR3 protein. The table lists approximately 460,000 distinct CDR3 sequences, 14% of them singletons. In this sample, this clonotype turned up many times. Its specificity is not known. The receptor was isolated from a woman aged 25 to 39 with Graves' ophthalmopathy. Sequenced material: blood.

This CDR3 is CASSLGQGWGYEQYF. CDR3 coding DNA: TGTGCCAGCAGCTTAGGACAGGGTTGGGGCTACGAGCAGTACTTC. V gene TRBV11-2 combines with J gene TRBJ2-7, with 7 bases identical to TRBD1. CDR3 length: 15 amino acids. CDR1 SGHAT and CDR2 FQNNGV come from the germline V gene. Germline trimming cut 1 base from V and 3 bases from J; bases unmatched to any gene: 6.